The T cell receptor beta chain under discussion was sequenced for a study of cytomegalovirus exposure and HLA in healthy donors. General study results and limits: Researchers had no immune exposure information except CMV serostatus available.

PCR involved 60 Vbeta and 13 Jbeta primers. TCRdb keeps only in-frame clones here, not all; method: immunoSEQ multiplex PCR. The sample includes about 300,000 clones, 80% to 90% seen only once; the top ten take less than 4%. A remark on this clone: Its antigen is undetermined.

The specimen was PBMCs. The TCR sequence derives from a middle-aged man in good health and CMV-seropositive.

The CDR3 reads CASSVLAEQFF. Written as DNA, the CDR3 is TGTGCCAGCAGCGTACTAGCCGAGCAGTTCTTC. This rearrangement joins TRBV5-6 to TRBJ2-1, with D maybe TRBD2 (6 bases). The CDR3 loop spans 11 amino acids. Germline assignment: CDR1 SGHDT and CDR2 YYEEEE. V was pared by 4 bases and J by 10 bases, with 9 bases between.